This T cell receptor beta chain was sequenced for a study of regulatory T cells in long-lasting Graves disease. As to time point: newly diagnosed GD, antithyroid drugs for less than 3 months. Construction of the TCR library relied on RNA isolated from PBMCs. The length of the CDR3 is 13 residues. V shed 6 bases, J shed 10 bases, and the junction held 8 bases outside the gene matches. CDR1 is DFQATT, CDR2 SNEGSKA, per germline (reference sequence). Building the TCR beta libraries relied on iRepertoire HTBI primers, and CDR3 regions underwent Arm-PCR. TCRdb re-called the multiplex PCR reads with MiXCR, one entry per CDR3 protein. The profile shows around 240,000 distinct CDR3 sequences, around a sixth of them singletons. This clonotype was recorded at least ten times. This same sample was also part of a study on T cells in Graves' hyperthyroidism and ophthalmopathy.

The chain combines TRBV20-1 with TRBJ1-6, with 8 bases fitting TRBD1. The clonotype comes from a woman in her twenties or thirties with Graves disease. The sequencing used peripheral blood mononuclear cells (PBMCs), collected at new diagnosis, from a patient treated with antithyroid drugs. CDR3 region: CSAIDRGRSPLHF. The CDR3 DNA reads as TGCAGTGCCATCGACAGGGGTAGATCACCCCTCCACTTT.